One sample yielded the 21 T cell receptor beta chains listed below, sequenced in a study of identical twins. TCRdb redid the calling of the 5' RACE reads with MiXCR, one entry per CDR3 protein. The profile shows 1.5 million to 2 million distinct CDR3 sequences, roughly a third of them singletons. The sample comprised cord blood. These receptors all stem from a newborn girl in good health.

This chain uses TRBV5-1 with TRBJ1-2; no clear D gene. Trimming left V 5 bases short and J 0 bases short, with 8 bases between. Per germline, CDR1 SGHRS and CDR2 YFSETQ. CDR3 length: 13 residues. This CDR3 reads CASSTRSNYGYTF. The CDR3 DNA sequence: TGCGCCAGCAGTACACGGTCTAACTATGGCTACACCTTC.

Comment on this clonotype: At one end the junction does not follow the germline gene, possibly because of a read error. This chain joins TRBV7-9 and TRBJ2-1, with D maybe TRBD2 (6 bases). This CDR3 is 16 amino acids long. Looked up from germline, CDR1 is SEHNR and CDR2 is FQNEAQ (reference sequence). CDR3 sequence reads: CASSLTKSTGRYEQFF. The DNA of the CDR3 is TGTGCCAGCAGCTTAACTAAGTCTACCGGGAGATACGAGCAGTTCTTT. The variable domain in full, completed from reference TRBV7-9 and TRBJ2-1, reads DTGVSQNPRHKITKRGQNVTFRCDPISEHNRLYWYRQTLGQGPEFLTYFQNEAQLEKSRLLSDRFSAERPKGSFSTLEIQRTEQGDSAMYLCASSLTKSTGRYEQFFGPGTRLTVL.

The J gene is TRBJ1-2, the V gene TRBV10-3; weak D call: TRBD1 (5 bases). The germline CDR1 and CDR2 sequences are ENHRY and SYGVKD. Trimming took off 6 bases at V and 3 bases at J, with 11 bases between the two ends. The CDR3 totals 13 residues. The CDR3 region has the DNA TGTGCCATCAGCCTCGCGGGGGACTATGGCTACACCTTC. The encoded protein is CAISLAGDYGYTF.

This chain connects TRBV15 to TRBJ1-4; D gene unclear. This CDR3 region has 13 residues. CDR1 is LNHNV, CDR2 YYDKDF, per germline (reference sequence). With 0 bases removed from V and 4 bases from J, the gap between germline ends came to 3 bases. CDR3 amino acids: CATSRDLNEKLFF. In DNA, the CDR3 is TGTGCCACCAGCAGAGATCTTAATGAAAAACTGTTTTTT.

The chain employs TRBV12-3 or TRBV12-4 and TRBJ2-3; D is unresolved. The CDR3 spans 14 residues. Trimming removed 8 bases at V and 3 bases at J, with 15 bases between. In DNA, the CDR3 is TGTGCCAGCGGCCACGGCCTAAGAACAGATACGCAGTATTTT. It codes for CASGHGLRTDTQYF.

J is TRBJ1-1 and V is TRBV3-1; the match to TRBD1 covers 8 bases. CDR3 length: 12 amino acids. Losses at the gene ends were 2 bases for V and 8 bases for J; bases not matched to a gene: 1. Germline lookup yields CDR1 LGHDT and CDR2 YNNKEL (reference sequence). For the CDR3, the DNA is TGTGCCAGCAGCCAAAGGGACAGGGAAGCTTTCTTT. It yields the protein CASSQRDREAFF. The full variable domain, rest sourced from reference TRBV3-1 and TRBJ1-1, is DTAVSQTPKYLVTQMGNDKSIKCEQNLGHDTMYWYKQDSKKFLKIMFSYNNKELIINETVPNRFSPKSPDKAHLNLHINSLELGDSAVYFCASSQRDREAFFGQGTRLTVV.

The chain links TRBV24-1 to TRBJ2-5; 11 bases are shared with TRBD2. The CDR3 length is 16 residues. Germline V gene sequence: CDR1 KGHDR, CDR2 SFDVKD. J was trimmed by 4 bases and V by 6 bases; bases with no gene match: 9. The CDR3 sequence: CATSQGLAASGETQYF. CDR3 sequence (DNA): TGTGCCACCAGTCAGGGACTAGCGGCCTCCGGAGAGACCCAGTACTTC.

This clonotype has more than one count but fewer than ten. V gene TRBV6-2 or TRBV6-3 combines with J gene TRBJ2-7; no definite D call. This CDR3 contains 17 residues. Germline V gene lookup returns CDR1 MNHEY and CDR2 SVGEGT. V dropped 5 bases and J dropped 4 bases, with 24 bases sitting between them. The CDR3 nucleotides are TGTGCCAGCAGTCCTTCCCCCGGCTGGCGTTGGATTTACGAGCAGTACTTC. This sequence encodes CASSPSPGWRWIYEQYF.

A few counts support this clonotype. The CDR3 is CAISFTGQADTQYF. The CDR3 nucleotides are TGTGCCATCAGCTTCACTGGACAGGCAGATACGCAGTATTTT. The J gene is TRBJ2-3, the V gene TRBV10-3, with 7 nucleotides matching TRBD1. This CDR3 region has 14 residues. V shed 6 bases and J 4 bases; nucleotides not matched to a gene: 7. Germline assignment: CDR1 ENHRY and CDR2 SYGVKD.

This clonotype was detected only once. CDR3 in amino acids: CASSFLRVTDTQYF. DNA of the CDR3: TGTGCCAGCAGCTTTCTCCGAGTCACGGATACGCAGTATTTT. This chain links TRBV7-2 with TRBJ2-3; no clear D gene. Germline V gene lookup returns CDR1 SGHTA and CDR2 FQGNSA. V lost 3 bases and J lost 6, with 13 bases in between. The CDR3 is made up of 14 amino acids.

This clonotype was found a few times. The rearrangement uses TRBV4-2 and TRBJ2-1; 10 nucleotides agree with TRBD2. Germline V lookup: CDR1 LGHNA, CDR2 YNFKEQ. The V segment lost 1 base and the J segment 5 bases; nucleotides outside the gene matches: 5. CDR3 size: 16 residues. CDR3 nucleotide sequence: TGTGCCAGCAGCCAAGCCGGCGGACTAGCGGACAATGAGCAGTTCTTC. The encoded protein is CASSQAGGLADNEQFF.

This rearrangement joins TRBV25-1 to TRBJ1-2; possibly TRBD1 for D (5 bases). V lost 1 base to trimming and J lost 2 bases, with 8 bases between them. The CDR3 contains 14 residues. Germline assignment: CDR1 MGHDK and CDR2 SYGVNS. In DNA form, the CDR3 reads TGTGCCAGCAGTGAATGGGGCAGGAACTATGGCTACACCTTC. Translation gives CASSEWGRNYGYTF.

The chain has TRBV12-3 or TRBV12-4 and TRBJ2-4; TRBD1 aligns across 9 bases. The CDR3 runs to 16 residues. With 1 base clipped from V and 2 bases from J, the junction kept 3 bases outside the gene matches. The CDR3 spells CASSLGGTGTKNIQYF. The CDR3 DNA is TGTGCCAGCAGTTTAGGGGGGACAGGGACCAAAAACATTCAGTACTTC.

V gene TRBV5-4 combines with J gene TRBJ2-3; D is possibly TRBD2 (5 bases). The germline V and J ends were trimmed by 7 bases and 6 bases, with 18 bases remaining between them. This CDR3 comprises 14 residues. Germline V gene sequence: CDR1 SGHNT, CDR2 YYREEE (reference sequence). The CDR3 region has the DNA TGTGCCAGCCGCCAAGGTGGTTCGGGGGATACGCAGTATTTT. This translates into CASRQGGSGDTQYF.

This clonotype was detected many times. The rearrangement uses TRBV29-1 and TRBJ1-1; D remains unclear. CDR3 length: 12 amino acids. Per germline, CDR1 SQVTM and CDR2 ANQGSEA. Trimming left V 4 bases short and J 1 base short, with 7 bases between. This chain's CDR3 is CSVGSRNTEAFF. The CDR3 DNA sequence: TGCAGCGTTGGTTCAAGGAACACTGAAGCTTTCTTT. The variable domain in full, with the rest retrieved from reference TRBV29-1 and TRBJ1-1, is SAVISQKPSRDICQRGTSLTIQCQVDSQVTMMFWYRQQPGQSLTLIATANQGSEATYESGFVIDKFPISRPNLTFSTLTVSNMSPEDSSIYLCSVGSRNTEAFFGQGTRLTVV.

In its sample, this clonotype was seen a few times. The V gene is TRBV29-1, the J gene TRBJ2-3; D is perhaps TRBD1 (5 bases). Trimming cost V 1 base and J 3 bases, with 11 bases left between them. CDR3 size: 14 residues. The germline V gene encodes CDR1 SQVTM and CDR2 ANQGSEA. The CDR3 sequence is CSVEGGPETDTQYF. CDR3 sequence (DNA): TGCAGCGTTGAAGGGGGCCCGGAAACAGATACGCAGTATTTT.

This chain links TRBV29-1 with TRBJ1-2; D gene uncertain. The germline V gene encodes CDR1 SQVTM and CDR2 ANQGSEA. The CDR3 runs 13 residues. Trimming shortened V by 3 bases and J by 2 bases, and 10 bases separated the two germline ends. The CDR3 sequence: CSVDSRGNYGYTF. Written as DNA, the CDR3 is TGCAGCGTTGATAGCCGGGGAAACTATGGCTACACCTTC.

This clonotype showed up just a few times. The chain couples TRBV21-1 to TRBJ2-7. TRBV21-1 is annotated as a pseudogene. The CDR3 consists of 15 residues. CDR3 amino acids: CASSKVIGVWYEQYF. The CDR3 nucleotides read TGTGCCAGCAGCAAAGTGATCGGGGTCTGGTACGAGCAGTACTTC.

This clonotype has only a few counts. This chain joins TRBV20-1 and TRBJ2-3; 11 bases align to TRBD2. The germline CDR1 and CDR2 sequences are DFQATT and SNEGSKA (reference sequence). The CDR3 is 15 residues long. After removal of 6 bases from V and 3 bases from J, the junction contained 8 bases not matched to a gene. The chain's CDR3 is CSAMGLAAITDTQYF. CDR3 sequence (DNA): TGCAGTGCAATGGGACTAGCGGCAATAACAGATACGCAGTATTTT.

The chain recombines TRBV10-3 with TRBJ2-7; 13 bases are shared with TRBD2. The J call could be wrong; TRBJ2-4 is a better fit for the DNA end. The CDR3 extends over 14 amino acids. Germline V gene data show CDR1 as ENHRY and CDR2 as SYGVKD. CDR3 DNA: TGTGCCATCAGTGCTGGGACTAGCGGGGACATTCAGTACTTC. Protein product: CAISAGTSGDIQYF.

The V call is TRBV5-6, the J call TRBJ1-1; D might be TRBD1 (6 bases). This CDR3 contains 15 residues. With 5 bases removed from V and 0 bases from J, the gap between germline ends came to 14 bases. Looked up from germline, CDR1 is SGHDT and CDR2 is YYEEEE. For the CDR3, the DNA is TGTGCCAGCAGAGGAGTCAGGGGCATGAACACTGAAGCTTTCTTT. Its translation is CASRGVRGMNTEAFF.